This T cell receptor beta chain was retrieved from a study of beta chain features in type 1 diabetes. Study summary: What patients shared with healthy donors was a similar profile of age, gender and cell yields.

Sequencing targeted expressed TCRB transcripts, as all isolated RNA had been reverse transcribed. Clones were sequenced by immunoSEQ multiplex PCR, and TCRdb holds only the in-frame ones, with some missing. The table shows under 900,000 clones, with 17% occurring only once. Study outcomes and limitations: Across patients, naive, central memory and Treg TCRB repertoires exhibited apparently greater similarity than was observed across healthy donors.

The germline V gene encodes CDR1 MDHEN and CDR2 SYDVKM. The CDR3 is 16 amino acids. The junction had 11 bases not matched to a gene; V was cut back by 2 bases and J by 7 bases. This clone was counted between two and nine times. Its matching antigen is unknown. Sequenced input: naive CD4+ T cells from blood. J is TRBJ2-1 and V is TRBV28; 7 bases fit TRBD2. The receptor's source is a woman aged 18 to 35 in good health. This CDR3 reads CASSLLELAEQNEQFF. The CDR3, as DNA: TGTGCCAGCAGTTTACTCGAGCTAGCGGAACAAAATGAGCAGTTCTTC.